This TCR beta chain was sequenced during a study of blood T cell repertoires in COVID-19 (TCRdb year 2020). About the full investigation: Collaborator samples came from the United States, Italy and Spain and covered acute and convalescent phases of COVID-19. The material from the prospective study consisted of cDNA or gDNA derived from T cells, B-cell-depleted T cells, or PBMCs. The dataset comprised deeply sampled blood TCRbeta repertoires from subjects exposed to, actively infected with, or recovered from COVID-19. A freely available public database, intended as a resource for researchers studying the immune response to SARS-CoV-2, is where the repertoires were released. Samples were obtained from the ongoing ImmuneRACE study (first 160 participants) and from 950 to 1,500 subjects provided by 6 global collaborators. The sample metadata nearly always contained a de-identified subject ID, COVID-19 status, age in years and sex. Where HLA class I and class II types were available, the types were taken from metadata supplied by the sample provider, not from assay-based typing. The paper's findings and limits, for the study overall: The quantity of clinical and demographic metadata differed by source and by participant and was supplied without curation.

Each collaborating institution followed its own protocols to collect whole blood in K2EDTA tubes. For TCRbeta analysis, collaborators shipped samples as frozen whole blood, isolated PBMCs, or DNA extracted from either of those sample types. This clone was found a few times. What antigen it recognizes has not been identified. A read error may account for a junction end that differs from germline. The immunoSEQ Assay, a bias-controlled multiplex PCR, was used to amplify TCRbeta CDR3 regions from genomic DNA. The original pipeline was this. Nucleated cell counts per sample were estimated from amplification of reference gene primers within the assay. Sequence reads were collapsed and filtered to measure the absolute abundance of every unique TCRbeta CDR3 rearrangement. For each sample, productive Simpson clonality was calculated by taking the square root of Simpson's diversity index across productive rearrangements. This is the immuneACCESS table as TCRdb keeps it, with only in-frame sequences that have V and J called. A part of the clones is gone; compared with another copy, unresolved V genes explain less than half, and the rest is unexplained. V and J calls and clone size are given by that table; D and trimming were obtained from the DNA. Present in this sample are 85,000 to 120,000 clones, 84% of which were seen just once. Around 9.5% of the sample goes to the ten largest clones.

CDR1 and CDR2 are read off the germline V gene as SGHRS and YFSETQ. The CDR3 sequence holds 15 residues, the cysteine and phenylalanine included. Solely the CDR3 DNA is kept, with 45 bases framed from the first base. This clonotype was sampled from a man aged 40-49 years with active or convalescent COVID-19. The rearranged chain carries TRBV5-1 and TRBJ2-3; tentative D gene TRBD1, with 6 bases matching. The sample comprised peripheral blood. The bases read TGCGCCAGCAACTTGGACCCAGGGGCAGGGGATACGCAGTATTTT. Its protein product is CASNLDPGAGDTQYF.